This T cell receptor (beta chain) was obtained from a study of naive and memory T cell subsets. The CDR3 is 12 residues long. The ends were cut back, 6 bases at V and 6 bases at J, with 9 bases in the middle. Amplification of ligated cDNA took four PCR rounds with SP2 and nested alpha and beta constant primers. Blood and skin TCR RNA was reverse transcribed with alpha and beta constant primers. MiXCR was run by TCRdb on the 5' RACE reads, yielding one entry per CDR3 protein. The data contain tens of thousands of distinct CDR3 sequences, 7.6% of them seen just once; the ten biggest clones take up 9% to 10%. The library had UMIs added by 3' ligation of an oligonucleotide to TCR cDNA. Whole blood, over 2 ml, came from adult healthy volunteers.

This TCR was recovered from a female donor in good health. The V and J genes are TRBV12-3 or TRBV12-4 and TRBJ1-5; D perhaps matches TRBD1 (5 bases). CDR3 loop: CASSQGGQPQHF. CDR3 nucleotides: TGTGCCAGCAGCCAGGGCGGTCAGCCCCAGCATTTT.